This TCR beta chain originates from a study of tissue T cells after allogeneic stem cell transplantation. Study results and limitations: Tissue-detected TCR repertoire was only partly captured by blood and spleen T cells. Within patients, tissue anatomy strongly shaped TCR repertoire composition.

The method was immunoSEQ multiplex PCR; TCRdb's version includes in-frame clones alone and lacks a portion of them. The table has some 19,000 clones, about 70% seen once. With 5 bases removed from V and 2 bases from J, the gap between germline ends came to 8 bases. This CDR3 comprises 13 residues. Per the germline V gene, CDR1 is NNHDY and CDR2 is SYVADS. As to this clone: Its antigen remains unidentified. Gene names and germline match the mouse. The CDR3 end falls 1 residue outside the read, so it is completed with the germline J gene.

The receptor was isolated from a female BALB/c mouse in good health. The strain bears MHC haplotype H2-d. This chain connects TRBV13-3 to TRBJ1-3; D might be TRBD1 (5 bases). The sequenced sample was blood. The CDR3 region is CASRQGAGNTLYF. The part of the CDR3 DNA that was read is TGTGCCAGCAGGCAGGGAGCTGGAAATACGCTCTAT.